This paragraph reports one T cell receptor beta chain. The antigen is not known. The sample belongs to a study of cytomegalovirus exposure and HLA in healthy donors. Findings of the study overall: Information on immune exposure was restricted to one variable (CMV serostatus). Productive status was seen about 90% or about 30% of the time for most TCR beta V segments in an earlier analysis. HLA restriction was apparent for most CMV-associated TCR beta chains in a later analysis.

Per the germline V gene, CDR1 is KGHSH and CDR2 is LQKENI. V lost 0 bases and J lost 6, with 9 bases in between. The CDR3 loop spans 14 amino acids. PCR amplification relied on 60 Vbeta primers (plus 13 Jbeta primers). The assay was immunoSEQ multiplex PCR, and TCRdb's table has in-frame clones only and misses some. The sample carries over 90,000 clones, around 76% recorded once. Sequences were obtained from PBMCs. This clonotype was obtained from a woman in her fifties or sixties in good health and CMV-seropositive. The chain uses TRBV18 and TRBJ1-5; perhaps TRBD1 as D (5 bases). CDR3 loop: CASSPPGGSQPQHF. The CDR3, as DNA: TGTGCCAGCTCACCACCGGGGGGGAGTCAGCCCCAGCATTTT.